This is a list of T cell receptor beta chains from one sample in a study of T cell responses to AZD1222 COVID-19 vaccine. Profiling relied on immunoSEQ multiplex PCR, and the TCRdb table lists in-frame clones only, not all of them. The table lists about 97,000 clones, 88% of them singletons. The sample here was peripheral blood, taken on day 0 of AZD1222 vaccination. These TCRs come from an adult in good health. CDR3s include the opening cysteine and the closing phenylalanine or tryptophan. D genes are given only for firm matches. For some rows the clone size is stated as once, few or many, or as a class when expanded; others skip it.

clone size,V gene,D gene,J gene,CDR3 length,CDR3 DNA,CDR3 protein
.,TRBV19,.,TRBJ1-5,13,TGTGCCAGTAGTGGAACAGGCAATCAGCCCCAGCATTTT,CASSGTGNQPQHF
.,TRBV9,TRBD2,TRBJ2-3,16,TGTGCCAGCAGCGTACAGTTAGCGGGGGGGGTAGATACGCAGTATTTT,CASSVQLAGGVDTQYF
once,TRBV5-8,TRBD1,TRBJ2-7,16,TGTGCCAGCAGCTTGGGCCCCCCAGGGGGTGCCTACGAGCAGTACTTC,CASSLGPPGGAYEQYF
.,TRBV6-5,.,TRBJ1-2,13,TGTGCCAGCTGCCCGACGGCTTACTATGGCTACACCTTC,CASCPTAYYGYTF
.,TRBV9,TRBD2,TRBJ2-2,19,TGTGCCAGCAGCGTAGGGCCCAATAGCGGGGGGGCGAACACCGGGGAGCTGTTTTTT,CASSVGPNSGGANTGELFF
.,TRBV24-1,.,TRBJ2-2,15,TGTGCCACCAGTGAGGACAGAGCGAACACCGGGGAGCTGTTTTTT,CATSEDRANTGELFF
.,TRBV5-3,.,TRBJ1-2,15,TGTGCCAGAAGCCCGGGACCCTTGAGGGACTATGGCTACACCTTC,CARSPGPLRDYGYTF
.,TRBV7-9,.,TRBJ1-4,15,TGTGCCAGCAGCCCCCTCGGTCAGCCGGTTGAAAAACTGTTTTTT,CASSPLGQPVEKLFF
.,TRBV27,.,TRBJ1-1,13,TGTGCCAGCAGTTTAATGCGGGACACTGAAGCTTTCTTT,CASSLMRDTEAFF
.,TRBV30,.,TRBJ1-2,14,TGTGCCTGGAGTGTAGGGTCCAGGGGTTATGGCTACACCTTC,CAWSVGSRGYGYTF
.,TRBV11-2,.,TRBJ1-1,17,TGTGCCAGCCTCTCACTTCGGGGGTATCGAAGGGACACTGAAGCTTTCTTT,CASLSLRGYRRDTEAFF
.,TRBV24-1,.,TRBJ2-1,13,TGTGCCACCAGTACCCCGGGGTGGGGTGAGCAGTTCTTC,CATSTPGWGEQFF
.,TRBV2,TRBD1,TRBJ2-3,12,TGTGCCAGCCCGACAGGGGCAGATACGCAGTATTTT,CASPTGADTQYF
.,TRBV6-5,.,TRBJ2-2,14,TGTGCCAGCGCACGGGGCACGAACACCGGGGAGCTGTTTTTT,CASARGTNTGELFF
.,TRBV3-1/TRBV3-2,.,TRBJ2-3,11,TGTGCCAGCAGCAAGCGAGGTACGCAGTATTTT,CASSKRGTQYF
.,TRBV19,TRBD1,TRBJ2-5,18,TGTGCCAGTAGTACGTTCCATTCTCAGGGGGTTCGGGGAGAGACCCAGTACTTC,CASSTFHSQGVRGETQYF
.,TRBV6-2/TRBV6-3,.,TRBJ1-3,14,TGTGCCAGCAGTTACGGGGGGCCTGGAAACACCATATATTTT,CASSYGGPGNTIYF
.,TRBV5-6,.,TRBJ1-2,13,TGTGCCAGCAGCTCTCTCAACCGGGATGGCTACACCTTC,CASSSLNRDGYTF
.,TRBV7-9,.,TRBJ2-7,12,TGTGCCAGCAGCTTCAGGGTCGGGGAGCAGTACTTC,CASSFRVGEQYF
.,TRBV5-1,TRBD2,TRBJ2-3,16,TGCGCCAGCAGCGGGCCTGTAGCGGGGGCATCAGATACGCAGTATTTT,CASSGPVAGASDTQYF
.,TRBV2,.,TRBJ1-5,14,TGTGCCAGCAGTGACGGACTTAACAATCAGCCCCAGCATTTT,CASSDGLNNQPQHF
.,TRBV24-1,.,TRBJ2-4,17,TGTGCCACCAGTGATTTGGGGGGTTCCGACACCAGAGACATTCAGTACTTC,CATSDLGGSDTRDIQYF
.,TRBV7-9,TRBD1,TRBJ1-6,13,TGTGCCAGCAGCCAGGGGGATCGGATGGCCCTCCACTTT,CASSQGDRMALHF
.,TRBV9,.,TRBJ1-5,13,TGTGCCAGCAGCCCCGACCTCAATCAGCCCCAGCATTTT,CASSPDLNQPQHF
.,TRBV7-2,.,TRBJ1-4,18,TGTGCCAGCAGCTACATACTGTCGGAGGCCGTGTTTGATGAAAAACTGTTTTTT,CASSYILSEAVFDEKLFF
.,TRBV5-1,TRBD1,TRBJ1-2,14,TGCGCCAGCACACCAGACCAGGGGGCTTATGGCTACACCTTC,CASTPDQGAYGYTF
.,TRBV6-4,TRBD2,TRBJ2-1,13,TGTGCCAGCAGTGACTCTCAGCGGGGTGAGCAGTTCTTC,CASSDSQRGEQFF
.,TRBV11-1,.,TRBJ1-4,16,TGTGCCAGCAGCCAAGGACAAGATGCAACTAATGAAAAACTGTTTTTT,CASSQGQDATNEKLFF
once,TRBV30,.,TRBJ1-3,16,TGTGCCTGGAGTGGAATAGGCTCATACTCTGGAAACACCATATATTTT,CAWSGIGSYSGNTIYF
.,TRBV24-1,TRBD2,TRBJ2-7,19,TGTGCCACCAGTGATTTTGGCAGGGCGGTAGCGGGGGGGCCCTACGAGCAGTACTTC,CATSDFGRAVAGGPYEQYF
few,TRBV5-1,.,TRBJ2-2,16,TGCGCCAGCAGCTTGGGGGCAGATTCAAACACCGGGGAGCTGTTTTTT,CASSLGADSNTGELFF
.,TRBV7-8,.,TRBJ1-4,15,TGTGCCAGCAGCCGCCGGACAGCACCGAGAGAAAAACTGTTTTTT,CASSRRTAPREKLFF
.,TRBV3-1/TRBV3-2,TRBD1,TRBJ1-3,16,TGTGCCAGCAGCCTTCCTCAAGGACAGGGCAGAAACACCATATATTTT,CASSLPQGQGRNTIYF